This T cell receptor (beta chain) was documented in a study of T cell repertoires in cytomegalovirus infection. Study at large: Matching HLA type and CMV infection were both indicated by public TCR beta signatures. Study results and caveats: Dominating the ex vivo response were TCR beta clonotypes that were CMV-specific and HLA-C-restricted.

A few counts support this clonotype. As yet, its antigen is unknown. TCRdb independently ran MiXCR on the reads; one entry per CDR3 protein. The data hold roughly 990,000 distinct CDR3 sequences, with around 30% observed a single time. The junction had 11 bases not matched to a gene; V was cut back by 4 bases and J by 6 bases. CDR3 length: 16 residues. CDR1 SGHDT and CDR2 YYEEEE come from the germline V gene. Here the sequenced sample was cultured CD8+ T cells from PBMCs, taken from culture after CMV antigen stimulation. The chain carries TRBV5-6 and TRBJ1-5; 9 bases agree with TRBD1. The sequence came from a human donor in good health (CMV status not recorded). Some clones in this sample may be carry-over from other donors' samples. The CDR3 loop reads CASSTTGTGISQPQHF. CDR3 nucleotide sequence: TGTGCCAGCAGCACGACCGGGACAGGGATAAGTCAGCCCCAGCATTTT.